The next 14 T cell receptor beta chains were all read from a single sample in a study of blood T cell repertoires in COVID-19. Clones were read by immunoSEQ multiplex PCR, and TCRdb kept only the in-frame ones, dropping some. The sample lists around 280,000 clones, roughly 80% occurring once. The sequencing input was peripheral blood. The source is a woman aged 45-60 years with active or convalescent COVID-19.

The chain links TRBV18 to TRBJ1-3, with D hard to call. V lost 2 bases, J lost 2 bases, and 13 bases lay in between. The CDR3 has 16 amino acids. The germline V gene has CDR1 KGHSH and CDR2 LQKENI. DNA of the CDR3: TGTGCCAGCTCACCATCCGTCAGAACCACTGGAAACACCATATATTTT. Protein: CASSPSVRTTGNTIYF.

J is TRBJ2-6 and V is TRBV2, with 10 bases fitting TRBD1. This CDR3 is built from 16 residues. V was clipped by 6 bases and J by 0 bases; unmatched bases: 2. Germline CDR1 reads SNHLY; CDR2 reads FYNNEI. The CDR3: CASRRTGGSGANVLTF. CDR3 sequence (DNA): TGTGCCAGCAGACGGACAGGGGGCTCTGGGGCCAACGTCCTGACTTTC.

The J gene is TRBJ1-1, the V gene TRBV9, with TRBD1 identical over 7 bases. The germline CDR1 and CDR2 sequences are SGDLS and YYNGEE. With V trimmed by 0 bases and J by 2 bases, 13 bases remained unmatched. The CDR3 runs 18 residues. The CDR3 spells CASSVDPGQLGGNTEAFF. The CDR3 bases are TGTGCCAGCAGCGTAGATCCGGGACAGCTAGGGGGTAACACTGAAGCTTTCTTT.

The chain recombines TRBV5-1 with TRBJ1-2, with 8 positions matching TRBD1. The CDR3 is 17 residues long. Germline V CDR1 and CDR2: SGHRS, YFSETQ. The V gene end was trimmed by 4 bases and the J gene end by 8 bases; junction bases not matched to a gene: 19. CDR3: CASSLGQGSARGTGYTF. The CDR3 bases are TGCGCCAGCAGCCTCGGACAGGGTTCAGCCCGAGGAACCGGCTACACCTTC.

The J gene is TRBJ2-1, the V gene TRBV19; 8 bases line up with TRBD2. There are 15 residues in the CDR3. The ends lost 3 bases at V and 3 bases at J; junction bases unmatched: 4. Germline-derived CDR1 and CDR2 are LNHDA and SQIVND (reference sequence). This CDR3 reads CASSIDAGGYNEQFF. The CDR3 region has the DNA TGTGCCAGTAGTATCGACGCGGGAGGCTACAATGAGCAGTTCTTC.

The V and J genes are TRBV6-5 and TRBJ2-1, with 7 bases that match TRBD2. The CDR3 has 14 residues. The germline CDR1 and CDR2 sequences are MNHEY and SVGAGI. The junction had 7 bases not matched to a gene; V was cut back by 5 bases and J by 6 bases. CDR3 loop: CASSLGLVVNEQFF. In nucleotides, the CDR3 is TGTGCCAGCAGTCTCGGACTAGTGGTCAATGAGCAGTTCTTC.

This clone has only one observation. The J gene is TRBJ2-1, the V gene TRBV7-8; 10 nucleotides line up with TRBD2. Germline values: CDR1 SGHVS, CDR2 FQNEAQ. CDR3 length equals 18 residues. V gave up 1 base and J gave up 3 bases; unmatched junction bases: 9. CDR3 DNA sequence: TGTGCCAGCAGCTTAGGAGGACTAGCGGCCTCAAACTACAATGAGCAGTTCTTC. This gives the protein CASSLGGLAASNYNEQFF.

Only a few counts were recorded for this clone. The chain links TRBV5-5 to TRBJ1-5, with D unclear. This CDR3 region has 14 residues. Germline V gene lookup returns CDR1 SGHKS and CDR2 YYEKEE (reference sequence). Trimming removed 4 bases at V and 4 bases at J, with 12 bases between. Here the CDR3 reads CASSLQGRNQPQHF. CDR3 sequence (DNA): TGTGCCAGCAGCCTCCAAGGGAGGAATCAGCCCCAGCATTTT.

The chain is built from TRBV19 and TRBJ2-7, with D maybe TRBD2 (6 bases). The germline gives CDR1 LNHDA, CDR2 SQIVND (reference sequence). This CDR3 contains 13 residues. The germline V and J ends were trimmed by 4 bases and 3 bases, with 10 bases remaining between them. CDR3 nucleotides: TGTGCCAGTAGTACACGGGGGTACTACGAGCAGTACTTC. It yields the protein CASSTRGYYEQYF.

The rearrangement joins TRBV30 to TRBJ1-1, with D tentatively TRBD1 (5 bases). In germline, CDR1 is GTSNPN, CDR2 SVGIG (reference sequence). Deletions cut 3 bases from V and 3 bases from J, with 14 bases between. CDR3 length equals 14 residues. CDR3 bases: TGTGCCTGGAGGCTTTGGGGCAGTCACACTGAAGCTTTCTTT. This gives the protein CAWRLWGSHTEAFF.

The chain uses TRBV3-1 (or the pseudogene TRBV3-2) and TRBJ1-2, with unresolved D. V gave up 7 bases and J gave up 0 bases, with 12 bases separating them. CDR3 length: 14 amino acids. From germline, CDR1 is LGHDT and CDR2 YNNKEL (reference sequence). The CDR3 loop reads CASTPSRANYGYTF. In DNA form, the CDR3 reads TGTGCCAGCACCCCCAGTCGGGCTAACTATGGCTACACCTTC.

The gene calls are TRBV11-2 and TRBJ2-2; 13 bases line up with TRBD2. V trimming: 0 bases; J trimming: 4 bases; junction bases outside the gene matches: 8. The CDR3 is made up of 19 amino acids. CDR1 is SGHAT, CDR2 FQNNGV, per germline. The CDR3: CASSLDRRLAGGRTGELFF. In DNA, the CDR3 is TGTGCCAGCAGCTTAGATCGGCGACTAGCGGGAGGACGCACCGGGGAGCTGTTTTTT.

The chain links TRBV5-4 to TRBJ2-7, with 15 bases identical to TRBD2. Trimming at V came to 4 bases and at J to 5 bases, leaving 7 bases not matched to a gene. The V gene's germline CDR1 is SGHNT and CDR2 YYREEE (reference sequence). The CDR3 loop spans 16 amino acids. The CDR3 sequence: CASSPWTSGREDEQYF. CDR3 sequence (DNA): TGTGCCAGCAGCCCGTGGACTAGCGGGAGGGAGGACGAGCAGTACTTC.

V is TRBV4-1 and J is TRBJ1-1; D gene ambiguous. The CDR3 runs 12 residues. V was trimmed by 1 base and J by 4 bases, leaving 4 bases between them. Per germline, CDR1 MGHRA and CDR2 YSYEKL. The CDR3 nucleotides read TGCGCCAGCAGCCAAGTCGGCACTGAAGCTTTCTTT. It specifies CASSQVGTEAFF.